The present T cell receptor (beta chain) was sequenced within a study of long-term antiretroviral therapy in people with HIV. Whole-study findings and limits: ART adherence, viral resistance and therapy changes were undocumented. Spans of CDR3 length were tighter for HIV repertoires than for controls.

Researchers report immunoSEQ v3.0 was run at survey level. Researchers set sequencing to target about 35,000-55,000 T-cell genomes per sample. Only in-frame clones appear in the TCRdb table, and some are missing; sequencing was by immunoSEQ multiplex PCR. The sample carries 30,000 to 40,000 clones, roughly three quarters recorded once. It was in the United States that all participants with HIV were treated. Turning to this clone: What it binds is not known.

Between the trimmed V and J ends, which lost 1 base and 11 bases, there was a span of 11 bases. CDR3 size: 12 residues. The germline V gene has CDR1 SEHNR and CDR2 FQNEAQ (reference sequence). This TCR derives from a man aged 18 to 30 with HIV. The chain is built from TRBV7-9 and TRBJ1-2; D is unresolved. This specimen consisted of unsorted PBMCs, obtained 1.9 years after starting antiretroviral therapy. The CDR3 DNA is TGTGCCAGCAGCTTAGAGTTCGGTGGGTACACCTTC. Amino acids: CASSLEFGGYTF.